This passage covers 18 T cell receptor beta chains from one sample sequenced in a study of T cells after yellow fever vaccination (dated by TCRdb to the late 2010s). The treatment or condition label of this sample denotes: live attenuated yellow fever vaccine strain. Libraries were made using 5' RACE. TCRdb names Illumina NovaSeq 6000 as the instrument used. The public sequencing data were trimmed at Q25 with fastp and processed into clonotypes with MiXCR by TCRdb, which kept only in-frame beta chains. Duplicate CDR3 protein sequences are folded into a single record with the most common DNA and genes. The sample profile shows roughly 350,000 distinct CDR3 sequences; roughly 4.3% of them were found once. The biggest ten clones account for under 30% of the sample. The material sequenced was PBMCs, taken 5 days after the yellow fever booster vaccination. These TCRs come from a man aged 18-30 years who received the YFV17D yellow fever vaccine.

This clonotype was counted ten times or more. Here the CDR3 DNA reads TGTGCCAGCAGTGCCGCCGGGACAGGGGAGAAAGCTTTCTTT. Its translation is CASSAAGTGEKAFF. The J gene is TRBJ1-1, the V gene TRBV27; TRBD1 aligns across 10 bases. CDR1 MNHEY and CDR2 SMNVEV come from the germline V gene (reference sequence). This CDR3 is 14 amino acids long. J gave up 9 bases and V 5 bases, and 9 bases lay outside the gene matches.

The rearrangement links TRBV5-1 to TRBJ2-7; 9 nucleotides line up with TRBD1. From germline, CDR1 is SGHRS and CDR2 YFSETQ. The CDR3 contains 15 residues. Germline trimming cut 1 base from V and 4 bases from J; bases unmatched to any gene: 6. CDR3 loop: CASSLTPGTGYEQYF. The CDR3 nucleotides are TGCGCCAGCAGCTTGACCCCCGGGACAGGGTACGAGCAGTACTTC.

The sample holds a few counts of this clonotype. The CDR3 sequence is CASSRTGNEKLFF. The CDR3 DNA sequence: TGTGCCAGCAGCAGGACAGGAAATGAAAAACTGTTTTTT. This chain joins TRBV5-4 and TRBJ1-4, with 7 bases identical to TRBD1. The V gene's germline CDR1 is SGHNT and CDR2 YYREEE (reference sequence). J gave up 5 bases and V 4 bases, and 2 bases lay outside the gene matches. The CDR3 extends over 13 amino acids. Drawing the rest from reference TRBV5-4 and TRBJ1-4, the complete variable domain is ETGVTQSPTHLIKTRGQQVTLRCSSQSGHNTVSWYQQALGQGPQFIFQYYREEENGRGNFPPRFSGLQFPNYSSELNVNALELDDSALYLCASSRTGNEKLFFGSGTQLSVL.

CDR3 in amino acids: CASSDDTLYEQYV. The CDR3 nucleotides read TGTGCCAGCAGTGATGACACCCTCTACGAGCAGTACGTC. The genes are TRBV6-1 and TRBJ2-7; no definite D call. The V gene lost 3 bases and the J gene lost 3 bases, with 9 bases spanning the gap. The CDR3 runs to 13 residues. Germline CDR1 reads MNHNS; CDR2 reads SASEGT.

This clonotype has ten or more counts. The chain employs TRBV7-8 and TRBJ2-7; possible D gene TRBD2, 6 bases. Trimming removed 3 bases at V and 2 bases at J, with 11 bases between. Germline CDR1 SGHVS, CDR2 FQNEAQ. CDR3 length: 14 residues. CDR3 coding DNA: TGTGCCAGCAGCTTGGAGGGTCCCCCCTACGAGCAGTACGTC. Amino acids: CASSLEGPPYEQYV.

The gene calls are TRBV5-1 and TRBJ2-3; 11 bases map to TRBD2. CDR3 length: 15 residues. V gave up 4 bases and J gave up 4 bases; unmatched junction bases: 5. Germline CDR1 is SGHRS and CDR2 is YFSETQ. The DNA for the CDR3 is TGCGCCAGCAGCCAGAGACTAGCGGGGTCAGATACGCAGTATTTT. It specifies CASSQRLAGSDTQYF.

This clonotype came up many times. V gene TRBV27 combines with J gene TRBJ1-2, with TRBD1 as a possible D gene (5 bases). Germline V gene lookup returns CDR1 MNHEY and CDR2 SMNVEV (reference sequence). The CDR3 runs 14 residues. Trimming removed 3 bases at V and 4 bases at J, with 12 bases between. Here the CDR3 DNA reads TGTGCCAGCAGTTTGGGCAGGGACTCCTATGGCTACACCTTC. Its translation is CASSLGRDSYGYTF.

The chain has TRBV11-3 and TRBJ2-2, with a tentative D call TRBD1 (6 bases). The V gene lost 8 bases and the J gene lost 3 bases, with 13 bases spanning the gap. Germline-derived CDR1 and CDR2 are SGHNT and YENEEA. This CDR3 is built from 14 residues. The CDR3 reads CASSQGLYTGELFF. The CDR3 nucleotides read TGTGCCAGCTCCCAGGGGTTGTACACCGGGGAGCTGTTTTTT.

The CDR3 protein is CASSDGASGGPGETQYF. The CDR3 coding sequence is TGTGCCAGCAGTGACGGGGCTAGCGGGGGGCCGGGGGAGACCCAGTACTTC. The chain joins TRBV25-1 to TRBJ2-5, with 11 bases lining up with TRBD2. Germline loops: CDR1 MGHDK, CDR2 SYGVNS. The CDR3 spans 17 residues. Germline trimming cut 3 bases from V and 5 bases from J; bases unmatched to any gene: 11.

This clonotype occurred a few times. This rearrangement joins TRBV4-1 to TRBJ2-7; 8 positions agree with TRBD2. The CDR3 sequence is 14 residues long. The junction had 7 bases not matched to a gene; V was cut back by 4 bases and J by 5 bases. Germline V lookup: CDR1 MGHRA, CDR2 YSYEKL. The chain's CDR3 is CASSLGTSRDEQYF. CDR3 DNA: TGCGCCAGCAGCCTGGGGACTAGTCGGGACGAGCAGTACTTC.

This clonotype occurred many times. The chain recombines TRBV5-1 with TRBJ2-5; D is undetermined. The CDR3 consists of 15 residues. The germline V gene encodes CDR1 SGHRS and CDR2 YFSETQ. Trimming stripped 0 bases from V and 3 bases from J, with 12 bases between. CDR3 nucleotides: TGCGCCAGCAGCTTGGACCCACAAACCAAAGAGACCCAGTACTTC. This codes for CASSLDPQTKETQYF. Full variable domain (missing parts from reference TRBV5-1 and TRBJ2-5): KAGVTQTPRYLIKTRGQQVTLSCSPISGHRSVSWYQQTPGQGLQFLFEYFSETQRNKGNFPGRFSGRQFSNSRSEMNVSTLELGDSALYLCASSLDPQTKETQYFGPGTRLLVL.

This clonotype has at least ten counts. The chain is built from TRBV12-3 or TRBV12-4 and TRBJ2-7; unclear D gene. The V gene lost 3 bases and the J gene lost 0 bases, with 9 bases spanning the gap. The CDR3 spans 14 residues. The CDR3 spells CASSLTSASYEQYF. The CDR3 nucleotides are TGTGCCAGCAGTTTGACTTCCGCCTCCTACGAGCAGTACTTC.

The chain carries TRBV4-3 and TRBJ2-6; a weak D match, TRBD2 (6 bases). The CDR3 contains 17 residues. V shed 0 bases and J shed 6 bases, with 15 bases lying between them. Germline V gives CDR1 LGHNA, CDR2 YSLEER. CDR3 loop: CASSQDPTGREANVLTF. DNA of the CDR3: TGCGCCAGCAGCCAAGATCCAACGGGGCGGGAGGCCAACGTCCTGACTTTC.

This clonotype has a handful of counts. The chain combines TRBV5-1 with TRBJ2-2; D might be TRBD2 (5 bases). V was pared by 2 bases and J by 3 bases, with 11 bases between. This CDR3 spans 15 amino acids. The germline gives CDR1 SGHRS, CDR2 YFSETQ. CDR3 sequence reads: CASSLLEGDTGELFF. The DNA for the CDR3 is TGCGCCAGCAGCTTATTAGAGGGTGACACCGGGGAGCTGTTTTTT. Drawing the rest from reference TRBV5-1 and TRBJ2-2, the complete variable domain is KAGVTQTPRYLIKTRGQQVTLSCSPISGHRSVSWYQQTPGQGLQFLFEYFSETQRNKGNFPGRFSGRQFSNSRSEMNVSTLELGDSALYLCASSLLEGDTGELFFGEGSRLTVL.

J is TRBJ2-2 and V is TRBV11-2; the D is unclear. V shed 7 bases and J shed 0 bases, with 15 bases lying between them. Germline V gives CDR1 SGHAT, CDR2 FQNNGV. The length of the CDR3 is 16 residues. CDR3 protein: CASTILRSANTGELFF. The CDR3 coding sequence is TGTGCCAGCACTATTCTCAGGTCCGCGAACACCGGGGAGCTGTTTTTT.

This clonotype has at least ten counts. CDR3 bases: TGCGCCAGCAGCCGGACAGGCGATAACTATGGCTACACCTTC. It codes for CASSRTGDNYGYTF. This chain uses TRBV5-1 with TRBJ1-2; 7 bases match TRBD1. Germline V gene data show CDR1 as SGHRS and CDR2 as YFSETQ. This CDR3 has 14 amino acids. The junction had 4 bases not matched to a gene; V was cut back by 4 bases and J by 1 base.

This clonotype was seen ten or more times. In DNA form, the CDR3 reads TGTGCCAGCAGCTTGACGGCAATGAACACTGAAGCTTTCTTT. This gives the protein CASSLTAMNTEAFF. V and J are TRBV7-9 and TRBJ1-1, with unresolved D. Germline V gene lookup returns CDR1 SEHNR and CDR2 FQNEAQ (reference sequence). V shed 3 bases and J shed 0 bases, with 8 bases lying between them. This CDR3 contains 14 residues.

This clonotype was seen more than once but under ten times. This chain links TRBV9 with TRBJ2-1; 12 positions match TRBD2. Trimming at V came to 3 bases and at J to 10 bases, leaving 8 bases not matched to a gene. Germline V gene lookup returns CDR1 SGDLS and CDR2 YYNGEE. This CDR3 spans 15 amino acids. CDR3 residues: CASSALAGGLGEQFF. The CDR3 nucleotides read TGTGCCAGCAGCGCCCTAGCGGGGGGGCTTGGGGAGCAGTTCTTC.